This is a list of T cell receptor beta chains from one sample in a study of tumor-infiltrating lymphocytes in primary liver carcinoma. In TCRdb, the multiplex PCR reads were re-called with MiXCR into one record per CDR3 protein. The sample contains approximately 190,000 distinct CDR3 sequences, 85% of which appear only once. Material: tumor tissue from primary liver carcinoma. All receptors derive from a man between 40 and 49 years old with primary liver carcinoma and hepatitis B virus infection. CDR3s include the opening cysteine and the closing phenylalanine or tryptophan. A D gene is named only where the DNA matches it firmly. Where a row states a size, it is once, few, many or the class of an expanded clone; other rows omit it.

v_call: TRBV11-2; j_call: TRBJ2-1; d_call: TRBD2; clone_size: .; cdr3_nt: TGTGCCACGAGCTACCCCGGGACTAGCGGTAGAAATGAGCAGTTCTTC; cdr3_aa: CATSYPGTSGRNEQFF
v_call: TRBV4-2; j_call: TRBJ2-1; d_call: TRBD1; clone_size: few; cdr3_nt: TGTGCCGGCAGCCAAGATCAGAGCCCGGGACAGCACAATGAGCAGTTCTTC; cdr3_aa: CAGSQDQSPGQHNEQFF
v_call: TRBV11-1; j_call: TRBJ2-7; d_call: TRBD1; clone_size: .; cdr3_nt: TGTGGCAGCAGCTCGCTTCCAGGGGGCACCTACGAGCAGTACTTC; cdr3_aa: CGSSSLPGGTYEQYF
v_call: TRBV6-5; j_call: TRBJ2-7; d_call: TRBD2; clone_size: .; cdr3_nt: TGTGCCAGCAGTTGGACTAGCGGGAACTCGTACGAGCAGTACTTC; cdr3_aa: CASSWTSGNSYEQYF
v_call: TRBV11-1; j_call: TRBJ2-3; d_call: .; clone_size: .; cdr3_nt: TGTGCCAGCAGTCTGCTGAGGGAGAGTACAGATACGCATTATTTT; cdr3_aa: CASSLLRESTDTHYF
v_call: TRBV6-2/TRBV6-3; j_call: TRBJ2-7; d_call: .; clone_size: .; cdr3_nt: TGTGCCAGCAGCCCTGACTGGGTCTACGTGCAGTACTTC; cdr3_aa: CASSPDWVYVQYF
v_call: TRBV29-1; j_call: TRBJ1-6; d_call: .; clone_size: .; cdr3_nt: TGCAGCGTTGCTAGCTCCTATGATTCACCCATCTACTTT; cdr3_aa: CSVASSYDSPIYF
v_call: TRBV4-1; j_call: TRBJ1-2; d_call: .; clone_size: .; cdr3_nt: TGCGCCAGCAGCCAAGACAGGGAAAACTATGGCTACATCTTC; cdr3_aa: CASSQDRENYGYIF
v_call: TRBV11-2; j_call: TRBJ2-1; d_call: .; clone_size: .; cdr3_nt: TGTGCCAGCAGCTTTATCGGGCCATTCGACAATGAGCAGCTCTTC; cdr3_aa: CASSFIGPFDNEQLF
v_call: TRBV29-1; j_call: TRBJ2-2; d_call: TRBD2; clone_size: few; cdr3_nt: TGCAGCATTGGGACTAGCGTGGCGAACACCGGTGAGCTGTTTTTT; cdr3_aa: CSIGTSVANTGELFF
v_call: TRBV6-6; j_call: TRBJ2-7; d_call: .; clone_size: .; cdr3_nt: TGTGCTAGCTTTCGGGAGACCCTCTCCTACGAGCAGTACTTC; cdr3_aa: CASFRETLSYEQYF
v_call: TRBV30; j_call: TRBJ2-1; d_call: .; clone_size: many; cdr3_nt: TGTGCCTGGGGGGGGGAGGGTGAGGGGGCCTACAATGAGCAGTTCTTC; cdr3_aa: CAWGGEGEGAYNEQFF
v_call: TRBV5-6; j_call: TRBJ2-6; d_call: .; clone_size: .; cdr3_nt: TGTAACAGCAGCTCCGTGGGCGTCCTGACTTTC; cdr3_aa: CNSSSVGVLTF
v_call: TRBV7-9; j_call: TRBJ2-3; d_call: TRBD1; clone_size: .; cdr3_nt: TGTGCTGGCAGCTCGGACAGGGACGGGGCAGATATGCAGTATTTT; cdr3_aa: CAGSSDRDGADMQYF
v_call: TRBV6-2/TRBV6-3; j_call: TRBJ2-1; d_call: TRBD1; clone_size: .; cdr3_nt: TGTGCCAACAGTTACGGGACAGATGTTTATGAGCAGTTCTTC; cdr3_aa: CANSYGTDVYEQFF
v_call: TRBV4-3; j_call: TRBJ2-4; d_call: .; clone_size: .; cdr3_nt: TGCGCCAGCAGTGTTGAGATAGGGGACCGTGGCATTCAGTACTTC; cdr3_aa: CASSVEIGDRGIQYF
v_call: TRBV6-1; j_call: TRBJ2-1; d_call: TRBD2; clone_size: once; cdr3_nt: TGTGCCAGCAGTGAAGGGCCTAGCGGGAACAATGAACAGTTCTTC; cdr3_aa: CASSEGPSGNNEQFF
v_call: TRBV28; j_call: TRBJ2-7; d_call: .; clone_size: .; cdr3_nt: TGTGTCAGCAGTCGAGGGGGACTACATTACGAGCAGTACTTC; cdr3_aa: CVSSRGGLHYEQYF
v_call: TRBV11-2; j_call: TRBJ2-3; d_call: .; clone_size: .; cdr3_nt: TGTGCCAACAGCCCCCCGGGCTGGGCAGATACACAGTATTTT; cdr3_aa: CANSPPGWADTQYF
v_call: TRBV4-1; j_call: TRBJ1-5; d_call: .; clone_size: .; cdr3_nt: TGTGCCAGCAGCCGAGAGGTGTCGAGATCACTACTCAATCAGCCCCACCACTTT; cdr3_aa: CASSREVSRSLLNQPHHF
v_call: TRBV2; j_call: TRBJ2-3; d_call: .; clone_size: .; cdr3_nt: TGTACCAGCAAGAGGGTGGCAGATACGCAGTATTTT; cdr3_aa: CTSKRVADTQYF
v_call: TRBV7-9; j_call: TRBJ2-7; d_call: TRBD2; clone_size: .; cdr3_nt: TGTGCCTGCAGTCGGACTAGCGGGAGTTTCTACGAGCAGTACTTC; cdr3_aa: CACSRTSGSFYEQYF
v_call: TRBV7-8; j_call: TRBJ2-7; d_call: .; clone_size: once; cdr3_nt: TGTGCCGACAGCTTATCCTACGAACAGTACTTC; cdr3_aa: CADSLSYEQYF
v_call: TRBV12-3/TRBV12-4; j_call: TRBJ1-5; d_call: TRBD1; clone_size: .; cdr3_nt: TGTGCCAGCAGTTTTAGGGGCCGAGGGGGCGGCAATCAGCCCCGGCATTTT; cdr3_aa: CASSFRGRGGGNQPRHF
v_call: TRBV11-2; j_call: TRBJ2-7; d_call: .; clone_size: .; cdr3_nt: TGTGCCAGGAGCTCTAACAGAAATTCCTACGAGCAGTACTTC; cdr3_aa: CARSSNRNSYEQYF
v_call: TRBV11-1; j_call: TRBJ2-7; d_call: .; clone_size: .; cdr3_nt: TGTGCCGGCGGCCCAGACAGCGACGAGCAGTACTTC; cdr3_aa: CAGGPDSDEQYF
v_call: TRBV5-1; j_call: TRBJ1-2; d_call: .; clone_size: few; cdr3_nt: TGCGCCAACAGCTTGGCCTCGGCAGGGAACTATGGCTACACCTTC; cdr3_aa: CANSLASAGNYGYTF
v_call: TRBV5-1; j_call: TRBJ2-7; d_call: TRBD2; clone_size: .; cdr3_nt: TGCGCCAGCTGCGTGGGGACTAGCGGGAGCCCCGAACAGTACTTC; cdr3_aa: CASCVGTSGSPEQYF
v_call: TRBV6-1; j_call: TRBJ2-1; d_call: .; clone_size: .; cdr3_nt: TGTGCCAGCAGTGAGCGGAAAAACAATGTACATTTCTTC; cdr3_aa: CASSERKNNVHFF
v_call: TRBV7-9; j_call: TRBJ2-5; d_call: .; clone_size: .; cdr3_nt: TGTGCCAGCAGCCCCCAGGGGCGGGACAAGGAGACCCAGTACTTC; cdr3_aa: CASSPQGRDKETQYF
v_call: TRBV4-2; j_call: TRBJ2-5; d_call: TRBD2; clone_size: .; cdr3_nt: TGTGCCAGCAGCCATGGGCTCCGCAGCGGGAGGGCCTTGGAGACCCAGTACTTC; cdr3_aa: CASSHGLRSGRALETQYF
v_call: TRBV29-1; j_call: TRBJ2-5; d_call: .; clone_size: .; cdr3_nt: TGCAGCGTCAAGGGGCTACCGGGGGAGCAGACCCAGTACTTC; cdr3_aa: CSVKGLPGEQTQYF
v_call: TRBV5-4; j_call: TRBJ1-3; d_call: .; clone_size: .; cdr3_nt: TGTGCCAGCAGATTTTTGAGCTCCAGCTCTGGAAACAACATATATTTT; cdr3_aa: CASRFLSSSSGNNIYF
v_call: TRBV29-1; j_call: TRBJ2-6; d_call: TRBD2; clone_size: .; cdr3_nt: TGCAGCGTTGGAGGAACTAGCGGGAGCCTCTCTGGGGCCAAGGTCCTGACTTTC; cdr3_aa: CSVGGTSGSLSGAKVLTF
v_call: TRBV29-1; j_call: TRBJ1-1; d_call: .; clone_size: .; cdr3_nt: TGCAGTGCCTCCCCGGGGGGGATGATCACTGAAGCTTTCTTT; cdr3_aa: CSASPGGMITEAFF